This T cell receptor (beta chain) was sequenced during a study of blood T cells in healthy people across ages. This CDR3 contains 12 residues. CDR1 is KGHSH, CDR2 LQKENI, per germline. V trimming: 5 bases; J trimming: 4 bases; junction bases outside the gene matches: 1. In this sample, this clonotype turned up a few times. With a J-beta primer mix and a sample-barcoded 5' primer, a second PCR ran 7 to 11 cycles. Each cDNA molecule was tagged by a template-switch adaptor with 12 random nucleotides. Using its own MiXCR run on the 5' RACE reads, TCRdb lists one record per CDR3 protein. The profile shows approximately 800,000 distinct CDR3 sequences, 55% to 75% of them singletons.

The TCR originated in a man aged 30 to 45 in good health. Sequenced material: blood. This sequence joins TRBV18 and TRBJ2-5, with TRBD1 matching over 7 bases. CDR3 loop: CASSTGVETQYF. The CDR3 region has the DNA TGTGCCAGCTCAACAGGGGTAGAGACCCAGTACTTC.